The text below deals with one T cell receptor beta chain. The record originates from a study of cytomegalovirus exposure and HLA in healthy donors. Trimming cost V 6 bases and J 4 bases; bases outside gene matches: 16. CDR1 KGHSH and CDR2 LQKENI come from the germline V gene. This CDR3 region has 17 residues. The PCR made use of 60 Vbeta and 13 Jbeta primers. Method: immunoSEQ multiplex PCR; TCRdb's copy keeps in-frame clones and lacks some. The ten most abundant clones cover roughly 3.5% of a sample with 100,000 to 150,000 clones. This clonotype originated in a man aged 18 to 30 in good health and CMV-seronegative. Sequenced input: PBMCs. This chain connects TRBV18 to TRBJ1-1, with 8 bases identical to TRBD1. CDR3 coding DNA: TGTGCCAGCTCGCCTTCGGACAGGGTCCGTACCAGCACTGAAGCTTTCTTT. It specifies CASSPSDRVRTSTEAFF. Full variable domain (remainder filled in from reference TRBV18 and TRBJ1-1): NAGVMQNPRHLVRRRGQEARLRCSPMKGHSHVYWYRQLPEEGLKFMVYLQKENIIDESGMPKERFSAEFPKEGPSILRIQQVVRGDSAAYFCASSPSDRVRTSTEAFFGQGTRLTVV.